One sample yielded the 28 T cell receptor beta chains listed below, sequenced in a study of blood T cell repertoires in COVID-19. The data were produced by immunoSEQ multiplex PCR, yet TCRdb's version contains in-frame clones alone and is incomplete. The data hold a few hundred thousand clones, with 83% observed a single time. The specimen was peripheral blood. Receptors originate from a man aged 55-75 years who had recovered from COVID-19.

The V and J genes are TRBV5-6 and TRBJ2-7; D may be TRBD2 (5 bases). Germline loops: CDR1 SGHDT, CDR2 YYEEEE. Trimming removed 0 bases at V and 0 bases at J, with 13 bases between. The CDR3 sequence is 16 residues long. This CDR3 reads CASSLGLSVNSYEQYF. In nucleotides, the CDR3 is TGTGCCAGCAGCTTGGGCCTTAGCGTGAACTCCTACGAGCAGTACTTC.

The CDR3 loop reads CASSVRTAVSNQPQHF. CDR3 DNA: TGTGCCAGCAGTGTCCGGACAGCCGTAAGTAATCAGCCCCAGCATTTT. The chain combines TRBV6-1 with TRBJ1-5, with a possible D match to TRBD1 (6 bases). The V gene's germline CDR1 is MNHNS and CDR2 SASEGT. The V gene lost 4 bases and the J gene lost 4 bases, with 17 bases spanning the gap. The CDR3 spans 16 residues.

The V call is TRBV6-5, the J call TRBJ1-5; D may be TRBD1 (6 bases). Trimming shortened V by 5 bases and J by 3 bases, and 11 bases separated the two germline ends. CDR1 is MNHEY, CDR2 SVGAGI, per germline. This CDR3 comprises 14 residues. The CDR3 bases are TGTGCCAGCAGTCCGACAGGCCCCAATCAGCCCCAGCATTTT. Translating gives CASSPTGPNQPQHF.

The chain has TRBV7-3 and TRBJ2-6; perhaps TRBD2 as D (5 bases). The CDR3 consists of 17 residues. V gave up 4 bases and J gave up 0 bases, with 13 bases separating them. Germline V lookup: CDR1 SGHTA, CDR2 FQGTGA. The CDR3 DNA is TGTGCCAGCAGCTCCGGACGGGGATACTCTGGGGCCAACGTCCTGACTTTC. It specifies CASSSGRGYSGANVLTF.

The chain joins TRBV5-3 to TRBJ1-1; D remains unclear. TRBV5-3 falls under the ORF class, with uncertain function. The V gene lost 1 base and the J gene lost 0 bases, with 4 bases spanning the gap. CDR3 size: 13 residues. In DNA form, the CDR3 reads TGTGCCAGAAGCTTGATCTTGAACACTGAAGCTTTCTTT. It translates to CARSLILNTEAFF.

The chain uses TRBV14 and TRBJ2-1, with 12 nucleotides matching TRBD2. This CDR3 is built from 16 residues. Trimming at V came to 4 bases and at J to 7 bases, leaving 8 bases not matched to a gene. In germline, CDR1 is SGHDN, CDR2 FVKESK. In DNA form, the CDR3 reads TGTGCCAGCAGCCCCCGACTAGCGGGAGCGGGTAATGAGCAGTTCTTC. Translated: CASSPRLAGAGNEQFF.

V is TRBV21-1 and J is TRBJ2-7; TRBD2, as called in the table, went unchecked against the DNA. TRBV21-1 is tagged as a pseudogene. The CDR3 sequence is 14 residues long. The CDR3 protein is CASSTGKGAYEQYF. CDR3 coding DNA: TGTGCCAGCAGCACCGGCAAGGGAGCGTACGAGCAGTACTTC.

Here the CDR3 DNA reads TGCGCCAGCAGCCAAGAGCCAGGGAGGGACACTGAAGCTTTCTTT. It specifies CASSQEPGRDTEAFF. This chain links TRBV4-1 with TRBJ1-1; the D gene is possibly TRBD1 (5 bases). The germline V and J ends were trimmed by 0 bases and 3 bases, with 11 bases remaining between them. The CDR3 sequence is 15 residues long. Germline CDR1 reads MGHRA; CDR2 reads YSYEKL.

J is TRBJ2-6 and V is TRBV2; 9 bases align to TRBD1. The J segment lost 4 bases and the V segment lost 6 bases, leaving 13 bases of the junction unmatched. CDR1 is SNHLY and CDR2 is FYNNEI in the germline V gene. The CDR3 has 18 residues. The CDR3 loop reads CASSPRTGALRGANVLTF. The CDR3 DNA sequence: TGTGCCAGCAGCCCTAGGACAGGGGCCCTCCGCGGGGCCAACGTCCTGACTTTC.

The chain recombines TRBV6-1 with TRBJ2-2; TRBD1 agrees at 9 bases. After removal of 3 bases from V and 5 bases from J, the junction contained 7 bases not matched to a gene. This CDR3 has 16 amino acids. CDR1 is MNHNS and CDR2 is SASEGT in the germline V gene. CDR3 in DNA: TGTGCCAGCAGTGAGCCCTCCGGGACAGGGACCGGGGAGCTGTTTTTT. Its translation: CASSEPSGTGTGELFF.

J is TRBJ2-3 and V is TRBV29-1; TRBD2 matches at 12 bases. Germline V CDR1 and CDR2: SQVTM, ANQGSEA. V lost 4 bases and J lost 2; bases outside the gene matches: 13. CDR3 length: 18 amino acids. The CDR3 nucleotides read TGCAGCGTTGGGGGACTAGCGGGCTCTCAGAGGGTCACAGATACGCAGTATTTT. Residues: CSVGGLAGSQRVTDTQYF.

The V call is TRBV18, the J call TRBJ2-2; 8 bases fit TRBD1. Trimming took 3 bases from V and 4 from J; bases not matched to a gene: 1. The CDR3 is made up of 14 amino acids. Germline CDR1 is KGHSH and CDR2 is LQKENI. CDR3 region: CASSPDRATGELFF. For the CDR3, the DNA is TGTGCCAGCTCACCGGACAGGGCCACCGGGGAGCTGTTTTTT.

The chain recombines TRBV12-3 or TRBV12-4 with TRBJ2-5; maybe TRBD2 (5 bases). The germline V and J ends were trimmed by 3 bases and 3 bases, with 8 bases remaining between them. The CDR3 contains 13 residues. CDR3 residues: CASSLNGKETQYF. The CDR3 DNA follows: TGTGCCAGCAGTTTGAACGGGAAAGAGACCCAGTACTTC.

CDR3 residues: CASSYRRGGGGSPLHF. In DNA form, the CDR3 reads TGTGCCAGCAGTTATCGTCGAGGGGGCGGAGGATCACCCCTCCACTTT. This sequence joins TRBV6-5 and TRBJ1-6, with 7 bases matching TRBD1. The CDR3 sequence is 16 residues long. Trimming took 3 bases from V and 10 from J; bases not matched to a gene: 12. The germline gives CDR1 MNHEY, CDR2 SVGAGI.

This clone showed up just once. The V and J genes are TRBV18 and TRBJ2-3; possible D gene TRBD1, 5 bases. The V and J ends lost 3 bases and 2 bases respectively, with 9 bases between them. This CDR3 comprises 14 residues. Germline assignment: CDR1 KGHSH and CDR2 LQKENI. This CDR3 is CASSPEDNTDTQYF. CDR3 DNA sequence: TGTGCCAGCTCACCCGAGGACAACACAGATACGCAGTATTTT. Filled out from reference TRBV18 and TRBJ2-3, the complete variable domain reads NAGVMQNPRHLVRRRGQEARLRCSPMKGHSHVYWYRQLPEEGLKFMVYLQKENIIDESGMPKERFSAEFPKEGPSILRIQQVVRGDSAAYFCASSPEDNTDTQYFGPGTRLTVL.

The J gene is TRBJ2-3, the V gene TRBV7-2; 8 bases map to TRBD2. The V gene's germline CDR1 is SGHTA and CDR2 FQGNSA. Trimming cost V 10 bases and J 0 bases; bases outside gene matches: 15. The CDR3 consists of 17 residues. This chain's CDR3 is CATRGKRGSTSTDTQYF. The CDR3 DNA is TGTGCCACTCGGGGGAAGCGGGGGAGTACTAGCACAGATACGCAGTATTTT.

The chain is built from TRBV21-1 and TRBJ1-1. TRBV21-1 is recorded as a pseudogene. This CDR3 has 14 amino acids. The CDR3 DNA sequence: TGTGCCAGCAGCAAAGACTCTCCTATCCCTGAAGCTTTCTTT. It codes for CASSKDSPIPEAFF.

The chain has TRBV19 and TRBJ2-2; tentative D call: TRBD1 (5 bases). This CDR3 contains 14 residues. V lost 3 bases and J lost 4, with 9 bases in between. Germline CDR1 is LNHDA and CDR2 is SQIVND (reference sequence). The CDR3 DNA sequence: TGTGCCAGTAGTATCACAGGAAGCACCGGGGAGCTGTTTTTT. It is translated as CASSITGSTGELFF. Looking up the rest from reference TRBV19 and TRBJ2-2 gives the full variable domain: DGGITQSPKYLFRKEGQNVTLSCEQNLNHDAMYWYRQDPGQGLRLIYYSQIVNDFQKGDIAEGYSVSREKKESFPLTVTSAQKNPTAFYLCASSITGSTGELFFGEGSRLTVL.

J is TRBJ2-3 and V is TRBV29-1; D unclear. This CDR3 contains 11 residues. The V gene's germline CDR1 is SQVTM and CDR2 ANQGSEA. V was trimmed by 4 bases and J by 6 bases, leaving 8 bases between them. The CDR3 here is CSVAQSDTQYF. CDR3 nucleotides: TGCAGCGTTGCCCAGTCGGATACGCAGTATTTT.

This chain joins TRBV5-4 and TRBJ1-2; 8 positions agree with TRBD1. The V segment lost 4 bases and the J segment 6 bases; nucleotides outside the gene matches: 5. CDR3 length: 13 amino acids. The germline V gene has CDR1 SGHNT and CDR2 YYREEE (reference sequence). Here the CDR3 reads CASSPTGGDGYTF. CDR3 DNA: TGTGCCAGCAGCCCTACAGGGGGGGATGGCTACACCTTC.

The gene calls are TRBV9 and TRBJ2-7; weak D call: TRBD1 (5 bases). The V gene lost 0 bases and the J gene lost 6 bases, with 16 bases spanning the gap. There are 15 residues in the CDR3. Germline V lookup: CDR1 SGDLS, CDR2 YYNGEE. The CDR3 sequence: CASSVGQGVGIEQYF. CDR3 sequence (DNA): TGTGCCAGCAGCGTAGGTCAGGGCGTAGGAATCGAGCAGTACTTC.

This chain joins TRBV29-1 and TRBJ1-4; 8 nucleotides align to TRBD1. V trimming: 6 bases; J trimming: 5 bases; junction bases outside the gene matches: 14. From germline, CDR1 is SQVTM and CDR2 ANQGSEA. This CDR3 is built from 16 residues. The CDR3 sequence is CSVTAGGSGLNEKLFF. The CDR3 region has the DNA TGCAGCGTGACGGCAGGGGGCTCGGGATTAAATGAAAAACTGTTTTTT.

This chain uses TRBV25-1 with TRBJ1-2, with 11 bases fitting TRBD1. The V segment lost 3 bases and the J segment 7 bases; nucleotides outside the gene matches: 4. Germline V gene data show CDR1 as MGHDK and CDR2 as SYGVNS. This CDR3 has 14 residues. CDR3 in amino acids: CASSDAGTGGGYTF. The CDR3 DNA reads as TGTGCCAGCAGTGACGCCGGGACAGGGGGTGGCTACACCTTC.

This clone was detected only a few times. The chain uses TRBV11-2 and TRBJ2-1, with 11 bases identical to TRBD1. The V and J ends lost 4 bases and 6 bases, in that order; junction bases with no gene match: 17. This CDR3 comprises 19 residues. Germline V gives CDR1 SGHAT, CDR2 FQNNGV. CDR3 bases: TGTGCCAGCAGCTCGGACAGGGGGCGTAGGTATGGCCCTGTCAATGAGCAGTTCTTC. Translated: CASSSDRGRRYGPVNEQFF.

The CDR3 DNA follows: TGCGCCAGCAGCTCCGCCGCGACTAACTATGGCTACACCTTC. It translates to CASSSAATNYGYTF. The chain couples TRBV4-1 to TRBJ1-2; no definite D call. The CDR3 runs 14 residues. The V end was cut by 5 bases, the J end by 0 bases, with 10 bases between. Germline-derived CDR1 and CDR2 are MGHRA and YSYEKL.

This clone was seen just once. The chain's CDR3 is CASGGTRAFF. The CDR3 coding sequence is TGTGCCAGCGGAGGAACCAGAGCTTTCTTT. The rearrangement links TRBV28 to TRBJ1-1; D remains ambiguous. V was trimmed by 8 bases and J by 10 bases, leaving 11 bases between them. The CDR3 is 10 amino acids. The V gene's germline CDR1 is MDHEN and CDR2 SYDVKM.

The DNA for the CDR3 is TGTGCCAGCAGCCTCAAGACAGGTGACTATGGCTACACCTTC. Translating it yields CASSLKTGDYGYTF. The chain links TRBV5-4 to TRBJ1-2; D perhaps matches TRBD1 (6 bases). The CDR3 has 14 amino acids. Germline V CDR1 and CDR2: SGHNT, YYREEE (reference sequence). Trimming took 4 bases from V and 3 from J, leaving 13 bases between them.

This clone was picked up a small number of times. The chain links TRBV18 to TRBJ1-1; TRBD1 might be the D (6 bases). The germline V and J ends were trimmed by 4 bases and 6 bases, with 12 bases remaining between them. Per germline, CDR1 KGHSH and CDR2 LQKENI. The CDR3 contains 13 residues. In DNA, the CDR3 is TGTGCCAGCTCACAAACAGGGTTCTCTGAAGCTTTCTTT. Translation: CASSQTGFSEAFF.